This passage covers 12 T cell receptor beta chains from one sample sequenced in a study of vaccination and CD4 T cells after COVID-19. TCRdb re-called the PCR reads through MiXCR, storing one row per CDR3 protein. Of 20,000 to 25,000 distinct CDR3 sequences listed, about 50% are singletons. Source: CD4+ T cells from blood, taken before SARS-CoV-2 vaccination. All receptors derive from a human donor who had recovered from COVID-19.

The CDR3 spells CSAPARRGLWTDTQYF. CDR3 nucleotides: TGCAGCGCCCCTGCACGCAGGGGGCTTTGGACAGATACGCAGTATTTT. V usage is TRBV29-1 and J usage is TRBJ2-3; TRBD1 matches 8 bases. The germline gives CDR1 SQVTM, CDR2 ANQGSEA. The CDR3 runs 16 residues. The junction had 15 bases not matched to a gene; V was cut back by 7 bases and J by 3 bases.

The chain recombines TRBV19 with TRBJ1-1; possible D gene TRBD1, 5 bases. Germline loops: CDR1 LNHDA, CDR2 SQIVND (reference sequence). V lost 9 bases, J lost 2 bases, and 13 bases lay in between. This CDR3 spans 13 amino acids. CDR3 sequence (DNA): TGTGCCAGCGGGGGACGGCAAAACACTGAAGCTTTCTTT. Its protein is CASGGRQNTEAFF.

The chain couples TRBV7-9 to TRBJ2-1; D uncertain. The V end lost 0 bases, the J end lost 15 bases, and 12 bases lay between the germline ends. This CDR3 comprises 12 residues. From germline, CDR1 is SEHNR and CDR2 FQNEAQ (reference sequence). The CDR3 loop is CASSLAYSKTFF. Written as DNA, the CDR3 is TGTGCCAGCAGCTTAGCCTACTCAAAAACGTTCTTC.

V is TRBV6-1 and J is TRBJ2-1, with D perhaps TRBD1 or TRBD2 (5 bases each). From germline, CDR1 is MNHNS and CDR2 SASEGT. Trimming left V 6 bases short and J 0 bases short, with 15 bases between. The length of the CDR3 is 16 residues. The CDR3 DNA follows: TGTGCCAGCAGCTCAAGGGACGCCAGCTCCTACAATGAGCAGTTCTTC. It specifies CASSSRDASSYNEQFF.

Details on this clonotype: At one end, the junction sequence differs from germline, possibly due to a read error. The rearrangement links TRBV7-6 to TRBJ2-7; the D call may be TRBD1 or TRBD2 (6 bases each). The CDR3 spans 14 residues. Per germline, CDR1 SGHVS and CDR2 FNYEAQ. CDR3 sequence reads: CAGSTWGASNEQYF. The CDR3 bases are TGTGCCGGCAGCACGTGGGGGGCTTCCAACGAGCAGTACTTC.

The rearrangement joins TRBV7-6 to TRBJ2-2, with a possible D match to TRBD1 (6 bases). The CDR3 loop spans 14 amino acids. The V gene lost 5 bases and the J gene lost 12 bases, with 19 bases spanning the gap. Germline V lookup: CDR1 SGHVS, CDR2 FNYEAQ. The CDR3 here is CASSPNEGGWKLFF. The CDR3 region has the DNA TGTGCCAGCAGCCCCAACGAAGGGGGTTGGAAGCTGTTTTTT.

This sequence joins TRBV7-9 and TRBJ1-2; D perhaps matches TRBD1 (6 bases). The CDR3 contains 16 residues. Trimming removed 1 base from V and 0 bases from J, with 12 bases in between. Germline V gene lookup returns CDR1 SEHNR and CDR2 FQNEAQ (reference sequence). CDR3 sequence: CASSLGLGGANYGYTF. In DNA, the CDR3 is TGTGCCAGCAGCTTAGGACTAGGGGGAGCTAACTATGGCTACACCTTC.

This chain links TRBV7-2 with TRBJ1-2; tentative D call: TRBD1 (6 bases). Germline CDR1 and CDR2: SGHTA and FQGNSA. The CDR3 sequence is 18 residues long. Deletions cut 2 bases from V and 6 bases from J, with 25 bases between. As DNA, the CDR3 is TGTGCCAGCAGCTTACCGACCGGGACAAGGCCCTATGAGCATGGCTACACCTTC. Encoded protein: CASSLPTGTRPYEHGYTF.

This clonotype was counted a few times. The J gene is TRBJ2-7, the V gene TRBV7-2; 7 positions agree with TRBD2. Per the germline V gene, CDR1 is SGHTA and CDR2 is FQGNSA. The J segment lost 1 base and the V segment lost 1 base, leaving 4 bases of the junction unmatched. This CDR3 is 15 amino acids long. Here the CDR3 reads CASSLGSGPSYEQYF. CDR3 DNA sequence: TGTGCCAGCAGCTTAGGTAGCGGGCCTTCCTACGAGCAGTACTTC.

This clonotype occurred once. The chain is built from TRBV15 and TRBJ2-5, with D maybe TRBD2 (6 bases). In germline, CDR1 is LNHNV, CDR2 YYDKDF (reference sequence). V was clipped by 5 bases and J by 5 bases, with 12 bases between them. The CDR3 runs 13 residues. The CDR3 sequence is CATSATGRETQYF. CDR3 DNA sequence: TGTGCCACCAGCGCTACGGGGAGGGAGACCCAGTACTTC.

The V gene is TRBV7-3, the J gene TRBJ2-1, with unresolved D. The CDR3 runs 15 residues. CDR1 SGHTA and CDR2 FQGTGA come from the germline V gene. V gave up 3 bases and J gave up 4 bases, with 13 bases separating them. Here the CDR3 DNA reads TGTGCCAGCAGCTTTAACTCGGGCCCATACAATGAGCAGTTCTTC. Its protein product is CASSFNSGPYNEQFF.

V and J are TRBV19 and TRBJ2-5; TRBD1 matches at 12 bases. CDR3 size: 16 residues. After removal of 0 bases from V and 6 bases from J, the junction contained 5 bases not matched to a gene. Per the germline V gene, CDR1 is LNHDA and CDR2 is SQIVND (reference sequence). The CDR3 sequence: CASSIEEGQGAKTQYF. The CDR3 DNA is TGTGCCAGTAGTATAGAAGAGGGACAGGGGGCGAAGACCCAGTACTTC.